A selection of T cell receptor beta chains follows, all from one sample in a study of cytomegalovirus exposure and HLA in healthy donors. Only in-frame clones appear in the TCRdb table, and some are missing; sequencing was by immunoSEQ multiplex PCR. This table has about 140,000 clones, 75% to 85% appearing once. The sample comprised PBMCs. All receptors come from a male donor in good health and CMV-seronegative. Each CDR3 is given with its conserved first and last residue. Fields, in order: J gene, D gene, clone size, V gene, CDR3 protein, CDR3 DNA. The D gene is left open where the match is weak. A row's size may be missing; if present it is once, few, many or a size class.

j_gene: TRBJ2-5
d_gene: TRBD2
abundance: .
v_gene: TRBV18
CDR3aa: CASSPLAGETQYF
CDR3nt: TGTGCCAGCTCACCGCTAGCGGGAGAGACCCAGTACTTC

j_gene: TRBJ2-1
d_gene: .
abundance: few
v_gene: TRBV4-3
CDR3aa: CASSRLTGIGGNNEQFF
CDR3nt: TGCGCCAGCAGCCGCCTAACGGGTATCGGGGGAAACAATGAGCAGTTCTTC

j_gene: TRBJ2-7
d_gene: TRBD2
abundance: .
v_gene: TRBV5-6
CDR3aa: CASSQGLPYEQYF
CDR3nt: TGTGCCAGCAGCCAGGGACTACCTTACGAGCAGTACTTC

j_gene: TRBJ1-2
d_gene: .
abundance: .
v_gene: TRBV7-9
CDR3aa: CASSDQGGYGYTF
CDR3nt: TGTGCCAGCAGCGATCAGGGAGGCTATGGCTACACCTTC

j_gene: TRBJ2-5
d_gene: .
abundance: .
v_gene: TRBV2
CDR3aa: CASSEAQGRETQYF
CDR3nt: TGTGCCAGCAGTGAAGCGCAGGGTCGGGAGACCCAGTACTTC

j_gene: TRBJ2-1
d_gene: .
abundance: once
v_gene: TRBV25-1
CDR3aa: CASTPLIGTYNEQFF
CDR3nt: TGTGCCAGCACACCCCTCATCGGGACCTACAATGAGCAGTTCTTC

j_gene: TRBJ2-1
d_gene: TRBD1
abundance: .
v_gene: TRBV7-7
CDR3aa: CASSSGTGGIDEQFF
CDR3nt: TGTGCTAGCAGCTCCGGGACAGGGGGCATCGATGAGCAGTTCTTC

j_gene: TRBJ1-4
d_gene: TRBD1
abundance: .
v_gene: TRBV28
CDR3aa: CAVQGTANEKLFF
CDR3nt: TGTGCCGTACAGGGGACGGCTAATGAAAAACTGTTTTTT

j_gene: TRBJ1-4
d_gene: .
abundance: .
v_gene: TRBV4-3
CDR3aa: CASSPLGGSEKLFF
CDR3nt: TGCGCCAGCAGCCCTCTCGGGGGATCTGAAAAACTGTTTTTT

j_gene: TRBJ1-2
d_gene: TRBD1
abundance: .
v_gene: TRBV6-1
CDR3aa: CASSPGGIYGYTF
CDR3nt: TGTGCCAGCAGTCCAGGGGGTATATATGGCTACACCTTC

j_gene: TRBJ1-2
d_gene: TRBD1
abundance: once
v_gene: TRBV29-1
CDR3aa: CSVLRTGRYGYTF
CDR3nt: TGCAGCGTACTTAGGACAGGACGCTATGGCTACACCTTC

j_gene: TRBJ2-7
d_gene: .
abundance: .
v_gene: TRBV19
CDR3aa: CASSMGQGLDEQYF
CDR3nt: TGTGCCAGTAGTATGGGCCAGGGCTTGGATGAGCAGTACTTC

j_gene: TRBJ1-1
d_gene: .
abundance: .
v_gene: TRBV13
CDR3aa: CASSLGRQTEAFF
CDR3nt: TGTGCCAGCAGCCTAGGGAGACAGACTGAAGCTTTCTTT

j_gene: TRBJ2-3
d_gene: TRBD2
abundance: .
v_gene: TRBV5-1
CDR3aa: CASSLGLAGGDTQYF
CDR3nt: TGCGCCAGCAGCTTGGGACTAGCGGGGGGTGATACGCAGTATTTT

j_gene: TRBJ1-1
d_gene: .
abundance: .
v_gene: TRBV18
CDR3aa: CASSPPRTANTEAFF
CDR3nt: TGTGCCAGCTCACCACCCCGGACAGCGAACACTGAAGCTTTCTTT

j_gene: TRBJ1-6
d_gene: .
abundance: .
v_gene: TRBV11-1
CDR3aa: CASSSLGSPFNSPLHF
CDR3nt: TGTGCCAGCAGCTCCCTGGGCAGTCCCTTTAATTCACCCCTCCACTTT

j_gene: TRBJ1-6
d_gene: .
abundance: .
v_gene: TRBV6-5
CDR3aa: CASSLSGDSPLHF
CDR3nt: TGTGCCAGCAGTTTATCAGGGGACTCACCCCTCCACTTT

j_gene: TRBJ1-5
d_gene: TRBD1
abundance: .
v_gene: TRBV19
CDR3aa: CASSPRKGQGSQPQHF
CDR3nt: TGTGCCAGTAGTCCCCGGAAAGGACAGGGGTCTCAGCCCCAGCATTTT

j_gene: TRBJ1-4
d_gene: TRBD1
abundance: .
v_gene: TRBV4-3
CDR3aa: CASSQDLGNYRGVF
CDR3nt: TGCGCCAGCAGCCAAGATCTAGGAAATTACAGGGGAGTTTTT

j_gene: TRBJ2-7
d_gene: .
abundance: .
v_gene: TRBV6-5
CDR3aa: CASSYLRGARREQYF
CDR3nt: TGTGCCAGCAGTTACCTCCGGGGGGCGCGGCGCGAGCAGTACTTC

j_gene: TRBJ2-1
d_gene: .
abundance: .
v_gene: TRBV5-1
CDR3aa: CASSLADNNEQFF
CDR3nt: TGCGCCAGCAGCTTGGCCGACAACAATGAGCAGTTCTTC

j_gene: TRBJ2-7
d_gene: .
abundance: once
v_gene: TRBV18
CDR3aa: CASSHPTAGDYEQYF
CDR3nt: TGTGCCAGCTCACACCCGACGGCGGGCGACTACGAGCAGTACTTC

j_gene: TRBJ1-2
d_gene: .
abundance: once
v_gene: TRBV10-1
CDR3aa: CASRETDRNGYTF
CDR3nt: TGCGCCAGCAGGGAGACCGACAGGAATGGCTACACCTTC

j_gene: TRBJ2-1
d_gene: .
abundance: .
v_gene: TRBV5-6
CDR3aa: CASSFPRSSYNEQFF
CDR3nt: TGTGCCAGCAGCTTTCCTAGAAGTTCCTACAATGAGCAGTTCTTC

j_gene: TRBJ2-3
d_gene: .
abundance: few
v_gene: TRBV4-3
CDR3aa: CASSQGRPSTQYF
CDR3nt: TGCGCCAGCAGCCAAGGCCGCCCCAGTACGCAGTATTTT

j_gene: TRBJ2-7
d_gene: TRBD2
abundance: .
v_gene: TRBV11-2
CDR3aa: CASSPGLGPYEQYF
CDR3nt: TGTGCCAGCAGCCCCGGACTAGGTCCCTACGAGCAGTACTTC